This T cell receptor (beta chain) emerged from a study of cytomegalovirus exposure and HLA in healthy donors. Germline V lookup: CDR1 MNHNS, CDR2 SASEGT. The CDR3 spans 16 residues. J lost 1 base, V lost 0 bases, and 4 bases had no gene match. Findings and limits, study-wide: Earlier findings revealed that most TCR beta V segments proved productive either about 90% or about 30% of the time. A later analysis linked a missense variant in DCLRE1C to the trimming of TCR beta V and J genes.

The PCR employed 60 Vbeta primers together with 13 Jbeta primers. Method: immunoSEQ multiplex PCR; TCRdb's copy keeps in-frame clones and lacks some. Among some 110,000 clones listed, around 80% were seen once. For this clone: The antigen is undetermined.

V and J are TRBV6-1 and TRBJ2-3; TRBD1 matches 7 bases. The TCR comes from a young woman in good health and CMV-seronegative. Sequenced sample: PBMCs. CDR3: CASSEAKGTGTDTQYF. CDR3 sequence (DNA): TGTGCCAGCAGTGAAGCGAAGGGGACAGGCACAGATACGCAGTATTTT.